One sample yielded the 15 T cell receptor beta chains listed below, sequenced in a study. Generated by immunoSEQ multiplex PCR, the TCRdb table keeps only in-frame clones and is missing some. The profile shows 55,000 to 70,000 clones, 85% to 95% of them singletons. Sequencing was performed on PBMCs. These receptors were taken from a man aged 40-55 years with rheumatoid arthritis.

The genes are TRBV7-2 and TRBJ2-1, with 11 bases aligning to TRBD2. Germline assignment: CDR1 SGHTA and CDR2 FQGNSA. This CDR3 comprises 15 residues. Trimming took 5 bases from V and 7 from J; bases not matched to a gene: 7. CDR3 sequence reads: CASSPLSGRGNEQFF. The CDR3 nucleotides are TGTGCCAGCAGCCCCCTTAGCGGGAGGGGTAATGAGCAGTTCTTC.

The DNA for the CDR3 is TGTGCCAGCAGTTCCCCCAAGGACCTGGATACGCAGTATTTT. Encoded protein: CASSSPKDLDTQYF. The J gene is TRBJ2-3, the V gene TRBV6-6, with no clear D. The V end lost 4 bases, the J end lost 6 bases, and 14 bases lay between the germline ends. CDR1 is MNHNY, CDR2 SVGAGI, per germline (reference sequence). The CDR3 covers 14 residues.

The V gene is TRBV4-1, the J gene TRBJ2-5, with D perhaps given as TRBD1 or TRBD2 (6 bases each). The germline CDR1 and CDR2 sequences are MGHRA and YSYEKL. V was cut by 3 bases and J by 1 base, with 21 bases left in between. This CDR3 is 18 amino acids long. CDR3 nucleotides: TGCGCCAGCAGCCATCCCGGGGGTTATAGGGGGGTCCAAGAGACCCAGTACTTC. It codes for CASSHPGGYRGVQETQYF.

V usage is TRBV7-9 and J usage is TRBJ1-1; D might be TRBD1 (5 bases). Germline CDR1 reads SEHNR; CDR2 reads FQNEAQ (reference sequence). This CDR3 region has 12 residues. Trimming stripped 5 bases from V and 8 bases from J, with 12 bases between. CDR3 nucleotide sequence: TGTGCCAGCAGCCTGGGCACAGGAGAAGCTTTCTTT. It is translated as CASSLGTGEAFF.

The chain couples TRBV30 to TRBJ1-5, with D hard to call. V lost 2 bases and J lost 4, with 6 bases in between. CDR3 size: 12 residues. Germline assignment: CDR1 GTSNPN and CDR2 SVGIG (reference sequence). CDR3: CAWSKTNQPQHF. CDR3 sequence (DNA): TGTGCCTGGAGTAAAACTAATCAGCCCCAGCATTTT.

The rearrangement links TRBV27 to TRBJ2-7; TRBD2 aligns across 10 bases. CDR1 MNHEY and CDR2 SMNVEV come from the germline V gene (reference sequence). The ends lost 4 bases at V and 1 base at J; junction bases unmatched: 10. The CDR3 is 17 amino acids. CDR3 loop: CASSWDSPGLASYEQYF. CDR3 bases: TGTGCCAGCAGTTGGGACAGCCCGGGACTAGCGTCCTACGAGCAGTACTTC.

This clone was seen just once. The V call is TRBV27, the J call TRBJ1-1, with a tentative D call TRBD1 (5 bases). The CDR3 loop spans 12 amino acids. Germline V gene lookup returns CDR1 MNHEY and CDR2 SMNVEV (reference sequence). V was clipped by 4 bases and J by 11 bases, with 14 bases between them. The CDR3 nucleotides read TGTGCCAGCAGTTCACCGGGACTCAGGGCTTTCTTT. The encoded protein is CASSSPGLRAFF.

The chain recombines TRBV4-3 with TRBJ2-7, with TRBD2 identical over 8 bases. Germline trimming cut 5 bases from V and 3 bases from J; bases unmatched to any gene: 9. Germline CDR1 is LGHNA and CDR2 is YSLEER. The CDR3 is 15 residues long. This chain's CDR3 is CASSFSSGLDYEQYF. CDR3 coding DNA: TGCGCCAGCAGCTTCTCGTCGGGACTAGACTACGAGCAGTACTTC.

This sequence joins TRBV27 and TRBJ2-6, with unresolved D. From germline, CDR1 is MNHEY and CDR2 SMNVEV (reference sequence). The CDR3 has 15 amino acids. V was trimmed by 7 bases and J by 4 bases, leaving 14 bases between them. The CDR3 bases are TGTGCCAGCACCGGGCATCCTCTGGGGGCCAACGTCCTGACTTTC. Its translation is CASTGHPLGANVLTF.

V usage is TRBV6-5 and J usage is TRBJ1-5; D possibly corresponds to TRBD1 (6 bases). This CDR3 comprises 15 residues. The germline V gene has CDR1 MNHEY and CDR2 SVGAGI. V lost 2 bases, J lost 2 bases, and 10 bases lay in between. The CDR3 DNA follows: TGTGCCAGCAGTTACCGCAGGGGTGGCAATCAGCCCCAGCATTTT. Translation: CASSYRRGGNQPQHF.

V gene TRBV19 combines with J gene TRBJ1-1; D is uncertain. The V gene lost 5 bases and the J gene lost 0 bases, with 10 bases spanning the gap. Germline CDR1 reads LNHDA; CDR2 reads SQIVND (reference sequence). The length of the CDR3 is 14 residues. CDR3 amino acids: CASSPTTMNTEAFF. CDR3 nucleotides: TGTGCCAGTAGTCCTACTACCATGAACACTGAAGCTTTCTTT.

This clone was seen a single time. The chain recombines TRBV19 with TRBJ1-2; 7 bases are shared with TRBD1. Germline CDR1 and CDR2: LNHDA and SQIVND (reference sequence). The CDR3 consists of 15 residues. Germline trimming cut 4 bases from V and 7 bases from J; bases unmatched to any gene: 12. The CDR3 protein is CASSTDRVSKRGYTF. CDR3 nucleotide sequence: TGTGCCAGTAGTACCGACAGGGTTAGCAAGCGTGGCTACACCTTC.

The genes are TRBV5-1 and TRBJ2-1, with TRBD2 identical over 10 bases. V was clipped by 3 bases and J by 1 base; unmatched bases: 7. The V gene's germline CDR1 is SGHRS and CDR2 YFSETQ. This CDR3 has 17 amino acids. CDR3 sequence: CASSSTSGPTSYNEQFF. Here the CDR3 DNA reads TGCGCCAGCAGCTCGACTAGCGGGCCTACGTCCTACAATGAGCAGTTCTTC.

The chain joins TRBV10-1 to TRBJ1-1; no reliable D call. CDR3 length: 14 amino acids. Germline V gene lookup returns CDR1 WNHNN and CDR2 SYGVQD (reference sequence). The germline V and J ends were trimmed by 3 bases and 4 bases, with 12 bases remaining between them. The CDR3 spells CASSDGGITTEAFF. The CDR3 nucleotides read TGCGCCAGCAGTGACGGTGGAATCACCACTGAAGCTTTCTTT.

This chain joins TRBV28 and TRBJ2-1; no firm D call. V was pared by 2 bases and J by 3 bases, with 5 bases between. The CDR3 covers 13 residues. Per germline, CDR1 MDHEN and CDR2 SYDVKM. CDR3 amino acids: CASSLADYNEQFF. Written as DNA, the CDR3 is TGTGCCAGCAGTTTAGCTGACTACAATGAGCAGTTCTTC.